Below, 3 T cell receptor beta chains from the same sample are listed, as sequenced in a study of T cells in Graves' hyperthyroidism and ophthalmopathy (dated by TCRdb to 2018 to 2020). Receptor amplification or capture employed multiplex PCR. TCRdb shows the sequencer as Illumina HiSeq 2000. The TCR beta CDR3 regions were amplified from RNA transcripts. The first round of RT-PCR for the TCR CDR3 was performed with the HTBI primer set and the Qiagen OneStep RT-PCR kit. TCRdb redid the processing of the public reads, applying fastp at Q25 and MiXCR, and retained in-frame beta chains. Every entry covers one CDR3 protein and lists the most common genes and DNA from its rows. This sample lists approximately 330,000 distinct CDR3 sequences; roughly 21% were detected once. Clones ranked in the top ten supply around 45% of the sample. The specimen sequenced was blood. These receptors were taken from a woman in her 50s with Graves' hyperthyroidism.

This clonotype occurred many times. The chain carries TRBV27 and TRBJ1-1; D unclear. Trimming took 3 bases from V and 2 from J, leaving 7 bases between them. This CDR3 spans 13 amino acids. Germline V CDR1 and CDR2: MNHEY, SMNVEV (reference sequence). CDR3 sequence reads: CASSFGLNTEAFF. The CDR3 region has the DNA TGTGCCAGCAGTTTTGGGCTCAACACTGAAGCTTTCTTT.

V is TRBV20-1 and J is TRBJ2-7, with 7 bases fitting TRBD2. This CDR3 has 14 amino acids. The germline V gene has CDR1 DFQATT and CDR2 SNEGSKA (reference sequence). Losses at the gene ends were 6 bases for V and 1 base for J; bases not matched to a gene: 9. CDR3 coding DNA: TGCAGTGCCACGATTCCGGGACTATCCTACGAGCAGTACTTC. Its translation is CSATIPGLSYEQYF.

The CDR3 is CASSHDLSGNSPLHF. In DNA, the CDR3 is TGTGCCAGCAGCCACGACTTGAGTGGAAATTCACCCCTCCACTTT. V usage is TRBV6-1 and J usage is TRBJ1-6, with D uncertain. The CDR3 length is 15 residues. The V gene's germline CDR1 is MNHNS and CDR2 SASEGT. V dropped 6 bases and J dropped 7 bases, with 16 bases sitting between them.